This T cell receptor beta chain was sequenced during a study of blood T cell repertoires in COVID-19. About the research overall: Acute-phase and convalescent COVID-19 samples originated in the United States, Italy and Spain. T cells, B-cell-depleted T cells, or PBMCs provided the cDNA or gDNA that served as material.

Original analysis: Reference gene primers were amplified, and this amplification served to estimate nucleated cell counts. Method: immunoSEQ multiplex PCR; TCRdb's copy keeps in-frame clones and lacks some. That table is the source of V, J and clone size, and D and trimming were worked out from the DNA. Of approximately 100,000 clones detected, around 94% appear once; the ten largest clones hold 5.7%. Trimming removed 7 bases from V and 9 bases from J, with 22 bases in between. Per germline, CDR1 MNHEY and CDR2 SVGAGI. This CDR3 has 15 residues. This chain connects TRBV6-5 to TRBJ2-1, with D maybe TRBD2 (6 bases). The specimen sequenced was peripheral blood. This clonotype was obtained from a man in his forties or fifties with active COVID-19. CDR3 sequence: CASTIRLGAGSEQFF. Written as DNA, the CDR3 is TGTGCCAGCACCATACGACTCGGGGCGGGGAGTGAGCAGTTCTTC.